This TCR beta chain was captured by sequencing in a study of Ad26.COV2.S vaccination and SARS-CoV-2 variants. Across the whole study: The study gave Ad26.COV2.S intramuscularly, once or twice 56 days apart.

Profiling relied on immunoSEQ multiplex PCR, and the TCRdb table lists in-frame clones only, not all of them. The sample has around 420,000 clones, over 75% seen once. Treatment noted: around 19 received Ad26.COV2.S at low or high dose, single or two shots; several received placebo; per-sample allocation not given. On day 63 after the first injection, vaccine and placebo recipients gave samples. An Ad26 vector that expressed Wuhan-strain SARS-CoV-2 spike constituted the vaccine. Points on this clone: Its antigen is still unknown.

CDR1 and CDR2 (germline): LGHDT, YNNKEL (reference sequence). The CDR3 runs 16 residues. V dropped 1 base and J dropped 4; count of bases not matched to a gene: 4. Findings of the study overall: Vaccinees reportedly had broad spike-specific CD8+ and CD4+ T cell responses.

This chain joins TRBV3-1 (or the pseudogene TRBV3-2) and TRBJ2-1; 10 bases are shared with TRBD2. This TCR derives from a person between 18 and 65 years old who received the Ad26.COV2.S COVID-19 vaccine or a placebo. This sample comprised peripheral blood, obtained in a trial of Ad26.COV2.S vaccine versus placebo. DNA of the CDR3: TGTGCCAGCAGCCAAGGGAGGACTAGCGGATACAATGAGCAGTTCTTC. Translated, it gives CASSQGRTSGYNEQFF.